These T cell receptor beta chains were read from a single sample in a study of technical replicates of blood from a handful of donors. Sequencing used immunoSEQ multiplex PCR; TCRdb keeps in-frame clones, though not all of them. The sample lists 65,000 to 80,000 clones, 96% occurring once. The sequencing sample was made of T cells isolated from PBMCs. The source is a human donor in good health. CDR3s include the opening cysteine and the closing phenylalanine or tryptophan. Fields, in order: J gene, D gene, V gene, clone size, CDR3 DNA, CDR3 protein. The D gene is left open where the match is weak. Clone size appears in some rows only: once, few, many, or a class for an expanded clone.

TRBJ2-7,TRBD2,TRBV6-1,.,TGTGCCAGCAACAAGCGGGAGCTTTACGAGCAGTACTTC,CASNKRELYEQYF
TRBJ2-7,TRBD1,TRBV2,.,TGTGCCAGCAGTGGACCGGGACAGTACTACGAGCAGTACTTC,CASSGPGQYYEQYF
TRBJ1-2,.,TRBV5-6,.,TGTGCCAGCAGCTTTGGGGGCCGAGACTATGGCTACACCTTC,CASSFGGRDYGYTF
TRBJ1-1,.,TRBV10-1,.,TGCGCCAGCAGTGGCCACGAGGGGGGGCAGAACACTGAAGCTTTCTTT,CASSGHEGGQNTEAFF
TRBJ2-7,TRBD1,TRBV6-4,.,TGTGCCAGCAGTGACGATGACAGGGTGAACGAGCAGTACTTC,CASSDDDRVNEQYF
TRBJ2-5,.,TRBV7-6,.,TGTGCCAGCAGCTTGCAGGGAACGGAGACCCAGTACTTC,CASSLQGTETQYF
TRBJ2-7,.,TRBV15,.,TGTGGCAACCAAAATTGTAAACTGGAGCAGTACTTC,CGNQNCKLEQYF
TRBJ1-1,.,TRBV6-5,few,TGTGCCAGCAGGGGGGGAGGTGAAGCTTTCTTT,CASRGGGEAFF
TRBJ1-4,.,TRBV18,.,TGTGCCAGCTCACAACAGAATGAAAAACTGTTTTTT,CASSQQNEKLFF
TRBJ1-2,.,TRBV4-3,.,TGCGCCAGCAGCCAAGAAAGGCGGGGGCCCTGGGATGGCTACACCTTC,CASSQERRGPWDGYTF
TRBJ1-4,.,TRBV6-5,.,TGTGCCAGCACCGGCAGGCTAAATGAAAAACTGTTTTTT,CASTGRLNEKLFF
TRBJ2-7,TRBD2,TRBV4-2,.,TGTGCCAGCAGCCAACTAGCGGGAGAATCCTACGAGCAGTACTTC,CASSQLAGESYEQYF
TRBJ2-5,.,TRBV5-4,.,TGTGCCAGCAGCTTGCGGGAGACCCAGTACTTC,CASSLRETQYF
TRBJ2-1,TRBD1,TRBV4-1,.,TGCGCCAGCAGCCATGGACAGGGCTCCTACAATGAGCAGTTCTTC,CASSHGQGSYNEQFF
TRBJ1-2,.,TRBV30,.,TGTGCCTGGAGTTCGGGCGGGGGCTACACCTTC,CAWSSGGGYTF
TRBJ2-7,.,TRBV30,.,TGTGCCTGGAGTTCAGTCGCCTACGAGCAGTACTTC,CAWSSVAYEQYF
TRBJ2-1,TRBD2,TRBV6-4,.,TGTGCCAGCAGTAACGAACGCGGGAGGGCAAGATCTGAGCAGTTCTTC,CASSNERGRARSEQFF
TRBJ1-2,.,TRBV10-3,.,TGTGCCATCAGTGAGTCCACTAACAGCTACACCTTC,CAISESTNSYTF
TRBJ2-3,TRBD1,TRBV18,.,TGTGCCAGCTCAACGACAGGGGAAAACGCAGATACGCAGTATTTT,CASSTTGENADTQYF
TRBJ2-1,.,TRBV9,.,TGTGCCAGCAGCGTAGAATCAATGTCCTACAATGAGCAGTTCTTC,CASSVESMSYNEQFF
TRBJ1-2,.,TRBV7-9,.,TGTGCCAGCAGCCCCCCCCTGGACAGTCTATACTATGGCTACACCTTC,CASSPPLDSLYYGYTF
TRBJ2-7,TRBD2,TRBV13,.,TGTGCCAGCAGCCGGACTAGCGGGAGCCATTCGATAGAGCAGTACTTC,CASSRTSGSHSIEQYF
TRBJ2-7,TRBD2,TRBV5-1,.,TGCGCCAGCAGCTTGGCCGCCAGACTAGCGGGAGTATTCTACGAGCAGTACTTC,CASSLAARLAGVFYEQYF
TRBJ2-2,TRBD1,TRBV27,once,TGTGCCAGCAGTTCGACAGGGGGCTACTACGGGGAGCTGTTTTTT,CASSSTGGYYGELFF
TRBJ1-1,.,TRBV30,.,TGTGCCTGGAGTGTATCAACATCCAACACTGAAGCTTTCTTT,CAWSVSTSNTEAFF
TRBJ1-3,.,TRBV7-3,.,TGTGCCAGCAGCTTAGGTCCGGCTGGAAACACCATATATTTT,CASSLGPAGNTIYF
TRBJ2-7,TRBD1,TRBV27,.,TGTGCCAGCAGTTTAAGGTCAGGGGGATCCTACGAGCAGTACTTC,CASSLRSGGSYEQYF